This T cell receptor (beta chain) derives from a study of shared clonotypes between healthy human individuals. Sequencing was performed with immunoSEQ multiplex PCR; in TCRdb, only in-frame clones are kept and a portion is missing. Of about 2.2 million clones listed, 85% to 95% are singletons. CDR1 and CDR2 from the germline V gene are SGDLS and YYNGEE. V was shortened by 3 bases and J by 3 bases, with 9 bases between the two germline ends. The CDR3 runs 14 residues. Terminally differentiated effector memory CD45RA+ cells were left out of the naive CD8 fraction, which was CD45RO-negative and positively selected for CCR7.

The source material was naive CD8+ T cells from PBMCs. The receptor was isolated from a man younger than 35 in good health. Some clones in this sample may be carry-over from other donors' samples. The chain joins TRBV9 to TRBJ1-4; D is ambiguous. CDR3: CASSALGSNEKLFF. Here the CDR3 DNA reads TGTGCCAGCAGCGCTCTGGGTTCTAATGAAAAACTGTTTTTT.